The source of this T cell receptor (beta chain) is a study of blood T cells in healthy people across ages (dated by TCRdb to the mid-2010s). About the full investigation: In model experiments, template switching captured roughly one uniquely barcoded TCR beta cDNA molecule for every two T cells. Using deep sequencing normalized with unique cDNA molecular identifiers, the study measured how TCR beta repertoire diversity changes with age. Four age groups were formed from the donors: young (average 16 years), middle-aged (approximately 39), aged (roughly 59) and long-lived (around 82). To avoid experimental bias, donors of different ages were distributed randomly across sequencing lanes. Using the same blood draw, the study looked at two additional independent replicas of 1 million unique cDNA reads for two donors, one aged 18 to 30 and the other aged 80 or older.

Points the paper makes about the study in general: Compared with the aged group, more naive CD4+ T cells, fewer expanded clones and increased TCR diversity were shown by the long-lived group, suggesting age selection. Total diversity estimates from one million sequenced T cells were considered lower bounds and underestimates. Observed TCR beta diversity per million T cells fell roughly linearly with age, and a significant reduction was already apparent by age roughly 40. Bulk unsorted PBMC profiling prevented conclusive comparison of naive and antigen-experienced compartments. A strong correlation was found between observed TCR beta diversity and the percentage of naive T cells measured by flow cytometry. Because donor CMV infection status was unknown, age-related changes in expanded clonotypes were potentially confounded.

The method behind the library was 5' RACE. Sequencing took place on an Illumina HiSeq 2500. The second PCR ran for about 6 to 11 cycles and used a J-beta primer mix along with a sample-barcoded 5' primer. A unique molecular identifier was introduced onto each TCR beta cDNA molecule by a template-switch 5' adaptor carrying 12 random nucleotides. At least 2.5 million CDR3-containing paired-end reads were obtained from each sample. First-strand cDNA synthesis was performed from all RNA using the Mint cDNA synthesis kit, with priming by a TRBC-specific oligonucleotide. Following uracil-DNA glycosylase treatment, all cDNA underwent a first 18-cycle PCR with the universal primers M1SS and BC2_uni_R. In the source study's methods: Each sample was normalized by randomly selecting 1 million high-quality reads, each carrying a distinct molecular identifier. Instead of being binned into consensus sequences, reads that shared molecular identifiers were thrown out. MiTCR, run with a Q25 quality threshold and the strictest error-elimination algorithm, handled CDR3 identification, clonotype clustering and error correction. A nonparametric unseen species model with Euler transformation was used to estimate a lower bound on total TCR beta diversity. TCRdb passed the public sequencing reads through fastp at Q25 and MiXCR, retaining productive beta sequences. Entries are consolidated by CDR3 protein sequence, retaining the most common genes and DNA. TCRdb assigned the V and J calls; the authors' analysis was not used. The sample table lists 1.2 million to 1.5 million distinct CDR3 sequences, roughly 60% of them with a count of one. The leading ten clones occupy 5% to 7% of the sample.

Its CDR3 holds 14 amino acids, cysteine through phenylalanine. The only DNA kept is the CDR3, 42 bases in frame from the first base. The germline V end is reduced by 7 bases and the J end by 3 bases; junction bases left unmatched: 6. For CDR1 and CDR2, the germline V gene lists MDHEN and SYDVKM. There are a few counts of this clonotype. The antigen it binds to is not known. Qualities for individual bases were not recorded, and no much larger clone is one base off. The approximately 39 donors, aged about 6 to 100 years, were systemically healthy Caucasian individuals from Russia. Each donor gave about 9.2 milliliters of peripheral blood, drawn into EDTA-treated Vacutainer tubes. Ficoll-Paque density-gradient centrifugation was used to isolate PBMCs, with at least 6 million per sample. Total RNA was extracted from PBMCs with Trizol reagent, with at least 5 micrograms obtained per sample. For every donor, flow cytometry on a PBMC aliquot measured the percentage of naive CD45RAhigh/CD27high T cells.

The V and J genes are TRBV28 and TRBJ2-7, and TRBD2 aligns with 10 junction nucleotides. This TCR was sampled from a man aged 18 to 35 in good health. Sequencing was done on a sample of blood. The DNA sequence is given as TGTGCCAGCAATCCTAGGACTAGCGGCTACGAGCAGTACTTC. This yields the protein CASNPRTSGYEQYF.